One TCR beta chain is described in this entry. Its target is unknown. The sample belongs to a study of Tregs in tolerant kidney transplant recipients. Measured with immunoSEQ multiplex PCR; TCRdb has only the in-frame clones, and not every one. The table lists more than 75,000 clones, approximately 93% of them singletons. Whole-study findings and limits: Findings come from small patient numbers and require larger validation. Antigen-driven expansion was suggested because donor-specific Tregs expanded more than all Tregs in tolerant patients.

Germline CDR1 and CDR2: LGHNA and YSLEER. The CDR3 length is 16 residues. Deletions cut 0 bases from V and 3 bases from J, with 9 bases between. Thawed PBMCs were FACS-sorted into unstimulated CD4+CD25+CD127- regulatory T cells, CD4+CD25- non-regulatory cells, CD4 and CD8 cells. This sequence originates from a human donor who received a combined kidney and bone marrow transplant. Here the sequenced sample was CD4+ T cells from blood, taken before the transplant. This chain links TRBV4-3 with TRBJ1-6; D remains ambiguous. As DNA, the CDR3 is TGCGCCAGCAGCCAAGAAGTAGTGAACTATAATTCACCCCTCCACTTT. The encoded protein is CASSQEVVNYNSPLHF.